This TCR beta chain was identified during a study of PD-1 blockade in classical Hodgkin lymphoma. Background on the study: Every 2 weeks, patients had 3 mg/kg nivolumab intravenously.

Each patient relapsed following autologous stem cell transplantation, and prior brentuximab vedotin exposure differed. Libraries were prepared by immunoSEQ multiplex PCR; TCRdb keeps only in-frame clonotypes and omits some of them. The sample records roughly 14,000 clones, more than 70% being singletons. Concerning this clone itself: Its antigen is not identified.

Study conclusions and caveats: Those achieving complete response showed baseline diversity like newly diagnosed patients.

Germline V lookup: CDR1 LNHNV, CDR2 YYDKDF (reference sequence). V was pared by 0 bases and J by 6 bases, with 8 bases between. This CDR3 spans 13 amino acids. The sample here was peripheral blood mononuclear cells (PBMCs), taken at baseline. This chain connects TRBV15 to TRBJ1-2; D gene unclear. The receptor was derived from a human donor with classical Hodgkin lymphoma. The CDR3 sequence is CATSREGLDGYTF. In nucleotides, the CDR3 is TGTGCCACCAGCAGAGAGGGTTTGGATGGCTACACCTTC.